One sample yielded the 14 T cell receptor beta chains listed below, sequenced in a study of blood T cell repertoires in COVID-19. Measured with immunoSEQ multiplex PCR; TCRdb has only the in-frame clones, and not every one. The table includes around 89,000 clones, around 88% detected once. The sample was peripheral blood. The source is a man aged 55 to 70 with acute or convalescent COVID-19.

This clone was detected only once. Mismatch with germline at one junction end may stem from a read error. CDR3 coding DNA: TGCGCGAGCACTAACCCGAGCCCTCAACCCGGGGAGCTGTTTTTT. Residues: CASTNPSPQPGELFF. The V call is TRBV5-1, the J call TRBJ2-2; D not resolved. CDR1 and CDR2 from the germline V gene are SGHRS and YFSETQ. CDR3 length: 15 residues.

This chain joins TRBV10-1 and TRBJ2-2, with a weak D call TRBD2 (5 bases). CDR3 size: 13 residues. V lost 6 bases and J 6 bases, leaving 11 bases between the germline ends. CDR1 is WNHNN, CDR2 SYGVQD, per germline (reference sequence). For the CDR3, the DNA is TGCGCCAGCAGCATAGCGACCCCCGGGGAGCTGTTTTTT. Translated, it gives CASSIATPGELFF.

The chain is built from TRBV6-1 and TRBJ2-3; no firm D call. CDR3 length equals 16 residues. V lost 1 base to trimming and J lost 0 bases, with 11 bases between them. Germline V gives CDR1 MNHNS, CDR2 SASEGT. The CDR3 protein is CASSEGAHSSTDTQYF. CDR3 in DNA: TGTGCCAGCAGTGAAGGGGCTCACTCTAGCACAGATACGCAGTATTTT.

This sequence joins TRBV5-1 and TRBJ2-7, with a possible D match to TRBD1 (6 bases). In germline, CDR1 is SGHRS, CDR2 YFSETQ. The CDR3 length is 14 residues. Trimming removed 6 bases at V and 2 bases at J, with 15 bases between. In nucleotides, the CDR3 is TGCGCCAGCACTATAGGGACATCTACCTACGAGCAGTACTTC. Translation gives CASTIGTSTYEQYF.

The gene calls are TRBV5-1 and TRBJ1-6; 7 bases are a match to TRBD1. From germline, CDR1 is SGHRS and CDR2 YFSETQ. Trimming cost V 0 bases and J 13 bases; bases outside gene matches: 10. The length of the CDR3 is 15 residues. The CDR3 spells CASSLGGDSDFPLHF. In nucleotides, the CDR3 is TGCGCCAGCAGCTTGGGGGGGGACAGCGATTTCCCCCTCCACTTT. The full variable domain, rest sourced from reference TRBV5-1 and TRBJ1-6, is KAGVTQTPRYLIKTRGQQVTLSCSPISGHRSVSWYQQTPGQGLQFLFEYFSETQRNKGNFPGRFSGRQFSNSRSEMNVSTLELGDSALYLCASSLGGDSDFPLHFGNGTRLTVT.

V is TRBV12-5 and J is TRBJ2-2; 11 positions match TRBD2. The CDR3 consists of 16 residues. Germline V gene sequence: CDR1 LGHNT, CDR2 FRNRAP. After removal of 6 bases from V and 2 bases from J, the junction contained 5 bases not matched to a gene. In nucleotides, the CDR3 is TGTGCTAGTGGCCGGGGGACTAGCGGTAACACCGGGGAGCTGTTTTTT. Its protein product is CASGRGTSGNTGELFF.

The rearrangement uses TRBV5-1 and TRBJ1-2; 9 nucleotides agree with TRBD1. The V and J ends lost 4 bases and 4 bases, in that order; junction bases with no gene match: 5. The CDR3 has 14 amino acids. Germline V CDR1 and CDR2: SGHRS, YFSETQ. The CDR3 loop reads CASSTGQGSYGYTF. The DNA for the CDR3 is TGCGCCAGCAGCACCGGACAGGGGAGCTATGGCTACACCTTC.

This chain joins TRBV5-1 and TRBJ1-5; D is ambiguous. Per the germline V gene, CDR1 is SGHRS and CDR2 is YFSETQ. The CDR3 loop spans 15 amino acids. V shed 0 bases and J shed 4 bases, with 11 bases lying between them. The CDR3 DNA reads TGCGCCAGCAGCTTGGGGCAGGCGCCAAATCAGCCCCAGCATTTT. Translation gives CASSLGQAPNQPQHF.

V and J are TRBV5-1 and TRBJ2-3; a weak D match, TRBD2 (6 bases). This CDR3 is 15 amino acids long. With 1 base removed from V and 4 bases from J, the gap between germline ends came to 13 bases. CDR1 and CDR2 (germline): SGHRS, YFSETQ. The CDR3 here is CASSLNGGKADTQYF. DNA of the CDR3: TGCGCCAGCAGCTTGAATGGGGGGAAGGCAGATACGCAGTATTTT.

The gene calls are TRBV25-1 and TRBJ1-1; 7 nucleotides line up with TRBD1. CDR3 length: 14 amino acids. The V gene end was trimmed by 6 bases and the J gene end by 1 base; junction bases not matched to a gene: 5. Germline V gene data show CDR1 as MGHDK and CDR2 as SYGVNS. In nucleotides, the CDR3 is TGTGCCAGCAGGAACAGGGGAGGGAACACTGAAGCTTTCTTT. Encoded protein: CASRNRGGNTEAFF.

On this clone itself: A read error may produce the germline difference seen at one junction end. The chain recombines TRBV6-5 with TRBJ2-5, with no clear D. The CDR3 runs to 11 residues. The germline V gene encodes CDR1 MNHEY and CDR2 SVGAGI. CDR3 sequence reads: CASRIQATQYF. CDR3 nucleotide sequence: TGTGCCAGCAGGATTCAAGCGACCCAGTACTTC.

This rearrangement joins TRBV6-5 to TRBJ1-2; 7 bases are shared with TRBD1. CDR3 length: 15 residues. V was pared by 6 bases and J by 4 bases, with 11 bases of the junction left unmatched. CDR1 is MNHEY, CDR2 SVGAGI, per germline. CDR3 nucleotide sequence: TGTGCCAGCAGCCCCAGGGCAGGGGGGTTCTATGGCTACACCTTC. Protein sequence: CASSPRAGGFYGYTF.

The chain joins TRBV5-5 to TRBJ1-1; 7 nucleotides agree with TRBD1. The CDR3 runs to 13 residues. CDR1 and CDR2 from the germline V gene are SGHKS and YYEKEE (reference sequence). Germline trimming cut 2 bases from V and 4 bases from J; bases unmatched to any gene: 2. CDR3 residues: CASSFSGGTEAFF. The CDR3 bases are TGTGCCAGCAGCTTCTCAGGGGGCACTGAAGCTTTCTTT.

The chain joins TRBV24-1 to TRBJ1-5; 8 nucleotides align to TRBD1. In germline, CDR1 is KGHDR, CDR2 SFDVKD. This CDR3 is 14 amino acids long. V was pared by 4 bases and J by 4 bases, with 2 bases of the junction left unmatched. The CDR3 protein is CATSETGENQPQHF. The CDR3 DNA is TGTGCCACCAGTGAGACAGGGGAGAATCAGCCCCAGCATTTT.